This note documents a single TCR beta chain sequence. Sequenced by immunoSEQ multiplex PCR; TCRdb stores in-frame clones only, minus some. The sample has tens of thousands of clones; about 88% are singletons. The sample comes from a study of blood T cell repertoires in COVID-19. About the study: The United States, Italy and Spain supplied acute and convalescent COVID-19 samples. PBMCs, B-cell-depleted T cells, or T cells were the source of the cDNA or gDNA that made up the material.

V was shortened by 3 bases and J by 0 bases, with 13 bases between the two germline ends. The CDR3 runs 16 residues. Germline CDR1 is SGHDT and CDR2 is YYEEEE. The source of this sequence is a man in his fifties or sixties with acute or convalescent COVID-19. The specimen was peripheral blood. The chain links TRBV5-6 to TRBJ1-3; possibly TRBD1 for D (6 bases). The CDR3 sequence is CASSSGRGSSGNTIYF. The CDR3 coding sequence is TGTGCCAGCAGCTCGGGCAGGGGAAGCTCTGGAAACACCATATATTTT.